A single sample is the source of the 29 T cell receptor beta chains below, sequenced in a study of blood T cell repertoires in COVID-19. Repertoires were generated with immunoSEQ multiplex PCR, while TCRdb's copy carries only in-frame clones and drops some. Of approximately 150,000 clones listed, about 88% are singletons. The specimen sequenced was PBMCs or T cells enriched from blood (not recorded which). These receptors all come from a human donor with acute COVID-19. The donor label of this sample is uncertain.

This clone was observed once. The chain employs TRBV19 and TRBJ2-5; a weak D match, TRBD2 (6 bases). V was trimmed by 3 bases and J by 2 bases, leaving 10 bases between them. The length of the CDR3 is 14 residues. Germline-derived CDR1 and CDR2 are LNHDA and SQIVND (reference sequence). The CDR3 DNA reads TGTGCCAGTAGTATTGGGACTTCTCAAGAGACCCAGTACTTC. This sequence encodes CASSIGTSQETQYF.

The chain has TRBV24-1 and TRBJ1-5; 7 nucleotides agree with TRBD1. Germline V gives CDR1 KGHDR, CDR2 SFDVKD. The V segment lost 4 bases and the J segment 5 bases; nucleotides outside the gene matches: 4. CDR3 length: 14 residues. The CDR3 DNA follows: TGTGCCACCAGTGAACAGGGGTTGCATCAGCCCCAGCATTTT. Translation gives CATSEQGLHQPQHF.

The chain carries TRBV6-5 and TRBJ1-2; D uncertain. Germline V lookup: CDR1 MNHEY, CDR2 SVGAGI. Trimming stripped 8 bases from V and 8 bases from J, with 12 bases between. The CDR3 length is 11 residues. Here the CDR3 reads CASGPYGGYTF. CDR3 in DNA: TGTGCCAGCGGCCCCTACGGGGGCTACACCTTC.

The rearrangement joins TRBV19 to TRBJ1-5, with D perhaps matching TRBD1 (6 bases). The germline gives CDR1 LNHDA, CDR2 SQIVND (reference sequence). Deletions cut 4 bases from V and 9 bases from J, with 19 bases between. CDR3 length: 15 amino acids. The CDR3 coding sequence is TGTGCCAGTAGTACCGGGACACCCAAGGGGGTGCCCCAGCATTTT. Encoded protein: CASSTGTPKGVPQHF.

This rearrangement joins TRBV6-5 to TRBJ1-6; 9 nucleotides match TRBD1. CDR1 and CDR2 from the germline V gene are MNHEY and SVGAGI. The J segment lost 9 bases and the V segment lost 6 bases, leaving 9 bases of the junction unmatched. The CDR3 extends over 15 amino acids. The CDR3 bases are TGTGCCAGCAGCCAGGGACAGGGAACGAGTTCACCCCTCCACTTT. Amino acid sequence: CASSQGQGTSSPLHF.

The gene calls are TRBV7-3 and TRBJ2-3, with a tentative D call TRBD1 (5 bases). V lost 1 base to trimming and J lost 1 base, with 9 bases between them. This CDR3 comprises 15 residues. The germline V gene has CDR1 SGHTA and CDR2 FQGTGA. This chain's CDR3 is CASSLMGLGTDTQYF. Here the CDR3 DNA reads TGTGCCAGCAGCTTAATGGGGCTAGGCACAGATACGCAGTATTTT.

This clone was seen a single time. The chain combines TRBV11-2 with TRBJ2-7, with D unresolved. The germline CDR1 and CDR2 sequences are SGHAT and FQNNGV. There are 11 residues in the CDR3. Trimming cost V 5 bases and J 3 bases, with 5 bases left between them. The CDR3 nucleotides read TGTGCCAGCAGCCCCAACTACGAGCAGTACTTC. Translating it yields CASSPNYEQYF.

In DNA form, the CDR3 reads TGTGCCAGCAGCTTGGGCAGCGGGGGGGCCCAAGATACGCAGTATTTT. Translation gives CASSLGSGGAQDTQYF. This rearrangement joins TRBV5-4 to TRBJ2-3, with 10 bases identical to TRBD2. With 0 bases clipped from V and 5 bases from J, the junction kept 6 bases outside the gene matches. The CDR3 is made up of 16 amino acids. Germline V gene sequence: CDR1 SGHNT, CDR2 YYREEE (reference sequence).

The V and J genes are TRBV30 and TRBJ1-2; perhaps TRBD1 as D (6 bases). The CDR3 loop spans 15 amino acids. V shed 2 bases and J shed 4 bases, with 17 bases lying between them. The V gene's germline CDR1 is GTSNPN and CDR2 SVGIG (reference sequence). The CDR3 loop reads CAWSRVRQVGYGYTF. CDR3 DNA: TGTGCCTGGAGTCGTGTCCGACAGGTGGGCTATGGCTACACCTTC.

The CDR3 sequence: CAPRVGTELFF. CDR3 coding DNA: TGTGCCCCCAGGGTGGGGACAGAACTGTTTTTT. The chain couples TRBV5-6 to TRBJ1-4, with TRBD1 matching over 7 bases. The CDR3 runs to 11 residues. Per germline, CDR1 SGHDT and CDR2 YYEEEE. Trimming took 10 bases from V and 12 from J; bases not matched to a gene: 9. Full variable domain (remainder filled in from reference TRBV5-6 and TRBJ1-4): DAGVTQSPTHLIKTRGQQVTLRCSPKSGHDTVSWYQQALGQGPQFIFQYYEEEERQRGNFPDRFSGHQFPNYSSELNVNALLLGDSALYLCAPRVGTELFFGSGTQLSVL.

This chain joins TRBV18 and TRBJ2-2, with 7 bases matching TRBD2. The V segment lost 3 bases and the J segment 1 base; nucleotides outside the gene matches: 5. In germline, CDR1 is KGHSH, CDR2 LQKENI. The length of the CDR3 is 16 residues. This CDR3 is CASSPLAGENTGELFF. Here the CDR3 DNA reads TGTGCCAGCTCACCCCTGGCGGGGGAGAACACCGGGGAGCTGTTTTTT.

This clone was found a few times. The chain uses TRBV7-9 and TRBJ1-3; 9 bases line up with TRBD1. V shed 4 bases and J 3 bases; nucleotides not matched to a gene: 7. Per the germline V gene, CDR1 is SEHNR and CDR2 is FQNEAQ (reference sequence). There are 16 residues in the CDR3. The CDR3 protein is CASSSRTGADGNTIYF. Written as DNA, the CDR3 is TGTGCCAGCAGCTCCCGGACAGGGGCTGATGGAAACACCATATATTTT.

The chain employs TRBV24-1 and TRBJ2-3; D remains ambiguous. CDR3 size: 15 residues. The V gene lost 5 bases and the J gene lost 1 base, with 12 bases spanning the gap. Per germline, CDR1 KGHDR and CDR2 SFDVKD. CDR3 loop: CATSGVVMGTDTQYF. CDR3 in DNA: TGTGCCACCAGTGGAGTGGTCATGGGCACAGATACGCAGTATTTT.

The rearrangement uses TRBV5-1 and TRBJ2-2; a possible D gene is TRBD2 (6 bases). V lost 3 bases to trimming and J lost 4 bases, with 13 bases between them. The germline V gene has CDR1 SGHRS and CDR2 YFSETQ. CDR3 length equals 15 residues. CDR3 nucleotide sequence: TGCGCCAGCAGCTCGGGGACTCGGCTCACCGGGGAGCTGTTTTTT. It encodes CASSSGTRLTGELFF. Supplemented by reference TRBV5-1 and TRBJ2-2, the full variable domain reads KAGVTQTPRYLIKTRGQQVTLSCSPISGHRSVSWYQQTPGQGLQFLFEYFSETQRNKGNFPGRFSGRQFSNSRSEMNVSTLELGDSALYLCASSSGTRLTGELFFGEGSRLTVL.

The J gene is TRBJ2-1, the V gene TRBV19, with 8 bases identical to TRBD1. The CDR3 covers 13 residues. The ends lost 7 bases at V and 9 bases at J; junction bases unmatched: 8. From germline, CDR1 is LNHDA and CDR2 SQIVND (reference sequence). This chain's CDR3 is CASIIPGGGEQFF. The CDR3 DNA reads TGTGCCAGTATTATTCCAGGGGGCGGTGAGCAGTTCTTC.

Remarks on this clone: At one of its ends the junction is not consistent with the germline gene, which may arise from a read error. The chain employs TRBV6-5 and TRBJ1-4, with D unresolved. CDR1 and CDR2 from the germline V gene are MNHEY and SVGAGI. This CDR3 is built from 13 residues. The CDR3 DNA reads as TGTGCCAGCAGTTCGGGTGTTAATGGAAAACTGTTTTTT. Its translation is CASSSGVNGKLFF.

This clone was recorded a few times. The gene calls are TRBV19 and TRBJ1-6, with TRBD1 matching over 8 bases. V shed 3 bases and J 8 bases; nucleotides not matched to a gene: 9. Germline CDR1 reads LNHDA; CDR2 reads SQIVND (reference sequence). The CDR3 is 16 residues long. Here the CDR3 reads CASSIEGQGVYSPLHF. CDR3 coding DNA: TGTGCCAGTAGTATCGAAGGACAGGGAGTATATTCACCCCTCCACTTT.

V is TRBV27 and J is TRBJ2-1; the match to TRBD2 covers 15 bases. The V segment lost 7 bases and the J segment 4 bases; nucleotides outside the gene matches: 8. The germline V gene has CDR1 MNHEY and CDR2 SMNVEV (reference sequence). The CDR3 sequence is 17 residues long. CDR3 coding DNA: TGTGCCAGCATGGGGACTAGCGGGGGGCCGGGGTACAATGAGCAGTTCTTC. Its protein product is CASMGTSGGPGYNEQFF.

This sequence joins TRBV19 and TRBJ1-1, with 8 bases identical to TRBD1. This CDR3 region has 14 residues. V shed 5 bases and J 3 bases; nucleotides not matched to a gene: 5. Per germline, CDR1 LNHDA and CDR2 SQIVND (reference sequence). The CDR3 DNA follows: TGTGCCAGTAGTTGGCAGGGGGCTGACACTGAAGCTTTCTTT. This encodes CASSWQGADTEAFF.

The V gene is TRBV11-2, the J gene TRBJ1-1; TRBD1 might be the D (5 bases). The ends were cut back, 1 base at V and 6 bases at J, with 6 bases in the middle. The CDR3 contains 12 residues. Germline assignment: CDR1 SGHAT and CDR2 FQNNGV. The CDR3 nucleotides read TGTGCCAGCAGCTTAGGCAGGGCTGAAGCTTTCTTT. The encoded protein is CASSLGRAEAFF.

V is TRBV3-1 (or the pseudogene TRBV3-2) and J is TRBJ2-5; D might be TRBD2 (6 bases). Trimming removed 1 base at V and 4 bases at J, with 10 bases between. CDR1 is LGHDT, CDR2 YNNKEL, per germline (reference sequence). The CDR3 is 14 amino acids. The CDR3 is CASSQVPGVETQYF. In nucleotides, the CDR3 is TGTGCCAGCAGCCAAGTGCCGGGGGTAGAGACCCAGTACTTC.

In DNA form, the CDR3 reads TGTGCCAGCAGTGTGGGACAGGGATCCTTTCAGCCCCAGCATTTT. Amino acids: CASSVGQGSFQPQHF. The chain is built from TRBV2 and TRBJ1-5, with 9 nucleotides matching TRBD1. Germline CDR1 is SNHLY and CDR2 is FYNNEI. CDR3 length equals 15 residues. J lost 6 bases, V lost 4 bases, and 7 bases had no gene match.

The gene calls are TRBV2 and TRBJ1-6, with a weak D call TRBD1 (6 bases). In germline, CDR1 is SNHLY, CDR2 FYNNEI. The CDR3 runs 12 residues. Trimming removed 7 bases at V and 10 bases at J, with 11 bases between. Written as DNA, the CDR3 is TGTGCCAGCACGGGGCAGGGGTCACCCCTCCACTTT. It codes for CASTGQGSPLHF.

The chain is built from TRBV30 and TRBJ2-5; 12 nucleotides match TRBD2. The CDR3 extends over 18 amino acids. V shed 1 base and J 4 bases; nucleotides not matched to a gene: 13. Germline V CDR1 and CDR2: GTSNPN, SVGIG (reference sequence). CDR3 coding DNA: TGTGCCTGGAGTGCGAAGACTAGCGGGGGCCCGGGTCGAGAGACCCAGTACTTC. Its protein is CAWSAKTSGGPGRETQYF.

V is TRBV5-5 and J is TRBJ1-5; the match to TRBD1 covers 9 bases. V lost 4 bases, J lost 5 bases, and 4 bases stayed unmatched. The CDR3 is made up of 14 amino acids. Germline CDR1 is SGHKS and CDR2 is YYEKEE (reference sequence). The CDR3 loop reads CASSLQGAYQPQHF. CDR3 sequence (DNA): TGTGCCAGCAGCCTACAGGGGGCTTATCAGCCCCAGCATTTT.

This chain links TRBV29-1 with TRBJ2-7; 9 positions agree with TRBD2. Trimming removed 4 bases from V and 4 bases from J; junction bases left unmatched: 5. The germline CDR1 and CDR2 sequences are SQVTM and ANQGSEA. There are 13 residues in the CDR3. CDR3 bases: TGCAGCGTTGGTGGTAGCGGGGGTTACGAGCAGTACTTC. Translated: CSVGGSGGYEQYF.

This chain links TRBV4-2 with TRBJ2-3; 7 bases line up with TRBD2. This CDR3 spans 15 amino acids. Germline CDR1 is LGHNA and CDR2 is YNFKEQ. Trimming cost V 2 bases and J 3 bases; bases outside gene matches: 5. The CDR3 coding sequence is TGTGCCAGCAGCCAAAGCGGGGCCGGAACAGATACGCAGTATTTT. Its translation is CASSQSGAGTDTQYF.

The chain joins TRBV7-6 to TRBJ2-7, with 11 bases aligning to TRBD2. CDR3 length: 14 amino acids. Unmatched junction bases numbered 1, after V lost 2 bases and J lost 4 bases. Germline lookup yields CDR1 SGHVS and CDR2 FNYEAQ. The CDR3, as DNA: TGTGCCAGCAGCTTAACTAGCGGGGGTTACGAGCAGTACTTC. It is translated as CASSLTSGGYEQYF.

This clone was counted a single time. Within the sample, other DNA sequences also encode this same CDR3. The chain joins TRBV18 to TRBJ2-5; no reliable D call. This CDR3 has 13 amino acids. The V and J ends lost 3 bases and 1 base respectively, with 6 bases between them. Germline V gene lookup returns CDR1 KGHSH and CDR2 LQKENI. CDR3 residues: CASSPPGQETQYF. The CDR3 DNA reads TGTGCCAGCTCACCTCCAGGCCAAGAGACCCAGTACTTC.